This T cell receptor beta chain came from a study of blood T cell repertoires in COVID-19. Study details: The United States, Italy and Spain provided the acute and convalescent COVID-19 samples. Sample material is recorded as cDNA or gDNA derived from T cells, B-cell-depleted T cells, or PBMCs.

The CDR3 contains 20 residues. Germline V gives CDR1 KGHSH, CDR2 LQKENI. The ends lost 3 bases at V and 4 bases at J; junction bases unmatched: 14. Authors' analysis steps: Estimated nucleated cell counts came from reference gene primer amplification. Data came from immunoSEQ multiplex PCR; TCRdb stores just in-frame clones and leaves some out. V and J calls and clone size are as listed in that table; D and trimming were resolved from the DNA. The sample lists roughly 230,000 clones, approximately 83% occurring once. The chain carries TRBV18 and TRBJ1-6; 11 nucleotides match TRBD1. The sample was peripheral blood. The sequence derives from a man between 40 and 49 years old with acute or convalescent COVID-19. Written as DNA, the CDR3 is TGTGCCAGCTCACCTCTCGGCCTCCGGGACAGGGGGATTTATAATTCACCCCTCCACTTT. Residues: CASSPLGLRDRGIYNSPLHF.